This TCR beta chain was sequenced during a study of cytomegalovirus exposure and HLA in healthy donors. The study, taken as a whole, reports: TCR association rates varied by HLA locus in a later analysis, with DRB1 highest and HLA-C lowest. Most of the TCR beta V segments (in an earlier analysis) were productive either about 87% or about 30% of the time. Cytomegalovirus-associated status was assigned to roughly 160 TCR beta chains.

60 Vbeta and 13 Jbeta primers were used in PCR. Profiled with immunoSEQ multiplex PCR; TCRdb holds only in-frame clones, not every one. Its listing shows some 140,000 clones. This CDR3 region has 16 residues. The germline CDR1 and CDR2 sequences are KGHSH and LQKENI. V was pared by 3 bases and J by 0 bases, with 14 bases between. Notes on this clone: What it binds is unknown.

The chain links TRBV18 to TRBJ1-1; D gene ambiguous. The receptor was isolated from a woman in her fifties or sixties in good health and CMV-seronegative. Sequencing used PBMCs. CDR3 protein: CASSPAAMGMNTEAFF. The CDR3 DNA follows: TGTGCCAGCTCACCGGCCGCGATGGGCATGAACACTGAAGCTTTCTTT.